The 26 T cell receptor beta chains below were found in one sample sequenced in a study of blood T cell repertoires in COVID-19. The table came from immunoSEQ multiplex PCR; TCRdb's copy has only in-frame clones and leaves some out. The sample has more than 200,000 clones, roughly 88% seen once. The sequencing sample was made of PBMCs or T cells enriched from blood (not recorded which). These TCRs come from a woman under 40 who had been exposed to COVID-19.

A single count supports this clone. The V and J genes are TRBV10-3 and TRBJ2-1; weak D call: TRBD1 (5 bases). The germline CDR1 and CDR2 sequences are ENHRY and SYGVKD. V was pared by 4 bases and J by 2 bases, with 9 bases between. The CDR3 sequence is 14 residues long. The CDR3 is CAISGQGTYNEQFF. In DNA form, the CDR3 reads TGTGCCATCAGTGGTCAGGGAACCTACAATGAGCAGTTCTTC.

This chain uses TRBV19 with TRBJ2-2; possibly TRBD1 for D (6 bases). The germline V gene encodes CDR1 LNHDA and CDR2 SQIVND (reference sequence). The CDR3 runs to 14 residues. The ends were cut back, 3 bases at V and 6 bases at J, with 11 bases in the middle. CDR3 amino acids: CASSMSWGPGELFF. DNA for the CDR3: TGTGCCAGTAGTATGTCGTGGGGGCCCGGGGAGCTGTTTTTT.

V gene TRBV6-5 combines with J gene TRBJ2-1; TRBD2 matches 11 bases. The J segment lost 10 bases and the V segment lost 7 bases, leaving 12 bases of the junction unmatched. The CDR3 is made up of 15 amino acids. In germline, CDR1 is MNHEY, CDR2 SVGAGI. DNA of the CDR3: TGTGCCAGCACCGCTAGCGGGAGGCCCCTATTGGAGCAGTTCTTC. Protein sequence: CASTASGRPLLEQFF.

This clone appeared once. V usage is TRBV5-1 and J usage is TRBJ2-5; the match to TRBD1 covers 9 bases. Germline V gene data show CDR1 as SGHRS and CDR2 as YFSETQ. V lost 4 bases to trimming and J lost 5 bases; unmatched junction nucleotides: 6. The CDR3 is 14 residues long. CDR3 in DNA: TGCGCCAGCAGCCCGGGGACAGGGAAGGAGACCCAGTACTTC. Translated: CASSPGTGKETQYF.

The rearrangement joins TRBV18 to TRBJ2-1, with 7 bases matching TRBD2. Germline CDR1 reads KGHSH; CDR2 reads LQKENI. The CDR3 loop spans 20 amino acids. With 3 bases clipped from V and 0 bases from J, the junction kept 17 bases outside the gene matches. CDR3 coding DNA: TGTGCCAGCTCACCCTACCGAAGGAGGAGCGGGACGGGCTCCTACAATGAGCAGTTCTTC. It is translated as CASSPYRRRSGTGSYNEQFF.

The rearrangement links TRBV12-3 or TRBV12-4 to TRBJ2-1; 9 bases line up with TRBD1. With 3 bases clipped from V and 7 bases from J, the junction kept 1 base outside the gene matches. This CDR3 has 13 amino acids. The CDR3 reads CASSLDRGNEQFF. The CDR3 nucleotides read TGTGCCAGCAGTTTGGACAGGGGTAATGAGCAGTTCTTC.

The chain joins TRBV19 to TRBJ1-1; D gene uncertain. The CDR3 has 13 amino acids. Trimming cost V 5 bases and J 1 base, with 8 bases left between them. Germline values: CDR1 LNHDA, CDR2 SQIVND (reference sequence). CDR3 residues: CASSEPRNTEAFF. In nucleotides, the CDR3 is TGTGCCAGTAGTGAGCCAAGGAACACTGAAGCTTTCTTT.

The rearrangement uses TRBV30 and TRBJ1-5, with 8 bases aligning to TRBD1. The CDR3 length is 15 residues. The germline gives CDR1 GTSNPN, CDR2 SVGIG (reference sequence). V shed 3 bases, J shed 2 bases, and the junction held 6 bases outside the gene matches. The CDR3 here is CAWSPDRGGNQPQHF. For the CDR3, the DNA is TGTGCCTGGAGCCCCGACAGGGGCGGCAATCAGCCCCAGCATTTT. Full variable domain (rest looked up from reference TRBV30 and TRBJ1-5): SQTIHQWPATLVQPVGSPLSLECTVEGTSNPNLYWYRQAAGRGLQLLFYSVGIGQISSEVPQNLSASRPQDRQFILSSKKLLLSDSGFYLCAWSPDRGGNQPQHFGDGTRLSIL.

The chain uses TRBV27 and TRBJ2-4, with 9 bases that match TRBD2. The CDR3 totals 13 residues. Germline CDR1 is MNHEY and CDR2 is SMNVEV (reference sequence). V gave up 10 bases and J gave up 4 bases; unmatched junction bases: 5. The CDR3 spells CATQTSGKNIQYF. In nucleotides, the CDR3 is TGTGCCACCCAGACTAGCGGAAAAAACATTCAGTACTTC.

The chain joins TRBV28 to TRBJ2-7; 14 bases align to TRBD2. V gave up 6 bases and J gave up 0 bases; unmatched junction bases: 25. CDR1 and CDR2 from the germline V gene are MDHEN and SYDVKM. CDR3 length equals 23 residues. The CDR3 loop is CASRPEGLAGVLHRIVDSYEQYF. Written as DNA, the CDR3 is TGTGCCAGCAGACCCGAGGGACTAGCGGGAGTTCTCCACAGGATCGTGGACTCCTACGAGCAGTACTTC.

The chain has TRBV28 and TRBJ1-5; 7 bases match TRBD1. This CDR3 is 14 amino acids long. With 2 bases clipped from V and 7 bases from J, the junction kept 5 bases outside the gene matches. CDR1 is MDHEN and CDR2 is SYDVKM in the germline V gene. In DNA, the CDR3 is TGTGCCAGCAGTTTACGACAGGGAGGCCAGCCCCAGCATTTT. Encoded protein: CASSLRQGGQPQHF. The full variable domain, completed using reference TRBV28 and TRBJ1-5, is DVKVTQSSRYLVKRTGEKVFLECVQDMDHENMFWYRQDPGLGLRLIYFSYDVKMKEKGDIPEGYSVSREKKERFSLILESASTNQTSMYLCASSLRQGGQPQHFGDGTRLSIL.

The CDR3 loop reads CASKGNSYEQYF. DNA of the CDR3: TGTGCCAGTAAGGGGAACAGTTACGAGCAGTACTTC. The V call is TRBV19, the J call TRBJ2-7, with D possibly TRBD1 on 5 matching bases. This CDR3 has 12 amino acids. V lost 7 bases and J 4 bases, leaving 11 bases between the germline ends. CDR1 is LNHDA, CDR2 SQIVND, per germline (reference sequence).

This clone was observed once. V usage is TRBV3-1 (or the pseudogene TRBV3-2) and J usage is TRBJ1-4, with TRBD1 matching 9 bases. This CDR3 has 15 amino acids. Germline-derived CDR1 and CDR2 are LGHDT and YNNKEL (reference sequence). V was pared by 2 bases and J by 7 bases, with 5 bases of the junction left unmatched. CDR3 protein: CASSQWGQGGEKLFF. The CDR3 bases are TGTGCCAGCAGCCAATGGGGACAGGGAGGTGAAAAACTGTTTTTT.

The chain employs TRBV5-1 and TRBJ2-5, with 12 positions matching TRBD1. The CDR3 spans 16 residues. Losses at the gene ends were 4 bases for V and 2 bases for J; bases not matched to a gene: 6. CDR1 SGHRS and CDR2 YFSETQ come from the germline V gene. The CDR3 DNA sequence: TGCGCCAGCAGCCCGGGGACAGGGGGCCCTCAAGAGACCCAGTACTTC. It specifies CASSPGTGGPQETQYF.

This rearrangement joins TRBV24-1 to TRBJ2-3, with D tentatively TRBD1 (6 bases). This CDR3 contains 15 residues. CDR1 is KGHDR and CDR2 is SFDVKD in the germline V gene. V gave up 2 bases and J gave up 4 bases, with 12 bases separating them. The DNA of the CDR3 is TGTGCCACCAGTGATTCCCGGACAGCGGCAGATACGCAGTATTTT. This sequence encodes CATSDSRTAADTQYF.

This clone appeared a single time. The CDR3 reads CASSGTGAYEQYF. The CDR3 DNA follows: TGTGCCAGCTCAGGGACAGGAGCCTACGAGCAGTACTTC. The V call is TRBV18, the J call TRBJ2-7; 8 positions match TRBD1. V dropped 5 bases and J dropped 2; count of bases not matched to a gene: 2. CDR3 length: 13 amino acids. The germline CDR1 and CDR2 sequences are KGHSH and LQKENI. Combining the CDR3 with reference TRBV18 and TRBJ2-7 gives the whole variable domain NAGVMQNPRHLVRRRGQEARLRCSPMKGHSHVYWYRQLPEEGLKFMVYLQKENIIDESGMPKERFSAEFPKEGPSILRIQQVVRGDSAAYFCASSGTGAYEQYFGPGTRLTVT.

The V call is TRBV24-1, the J call TRBJ2-3, with 7 positions matching TRBD1. The CDR3 is 16 amino acids. V shed 4 bases and J 2 bases; nucleotides not matched to a gene: 8. The germline gives CDR1 KGHDR, CDR2 SFDVKD. CDR3 sequence: CATSDPRTGHTDTQYF. CDR3 DNA sequence: TGTGCCACCAGTGACCCCCGGACAGGCCACACAGATACGCAGTATTTT.

Here the CDR3 reads CSVEGQGTNYGYTF. CDR3 DNA sequence: TGCAGCGTTGAGGGACAGGGGACTAACTATGGCTACACCTTC. This chain joins TRBV29-1 and TRBJ1-2, with 10 bases lining up with TRBD1. This CDR3 has 14 amino acids. The germline V gene encodes CDR1 SQVTM and CDR2 ANQGSEA. Trimming at V came to 3 bases and at J to 0 bases, leaving 1 base not matched to a gene.

Notes on this clone: The same CDR3 also results from other DNA sequences found in this sample. This sequence joins TRBV7-2 and TRBJ2-7; 11 positions agree with TRBD2. Germline CDR1 SGHTA, CDR2 FQGNSA. The V gene end was trimmed by 2 bases and the J gene end by 4 bases; junction bases not matched to a gene: 4. There are 15 residues in the CDR3. CDR3 sequence (DNA): TGTGCCAGCAGCTTATTAGCGGGAGGGGGGTACGAGCAGTACTTC. Protein product: CASSLLAGGGYEQYF.

The chain recombines TRBV10-2 with TRBJ1-5; 9 positions agree with TRBD1. CDR1 is WSHSY, CDR2 SAAADI, per germline. V lost 3 bases, J lost 6 bases, and 3 bases stayed unmatched. CDR3 size: 14 residues. The DNA of the CDR3 is TGCGCCAGCAGTGACCGGGACAGGGTTCAGCCCCAGCATTTT. Amino acid sequence: CASSDRDRVQPQHF.

This clone was counted a single time. CDR3 region: CASSQAGGPTEAFF. In nucleotides, the CDR3 is TGCGCCAGCTCCCAAGCGGGAGGACCTACTGAAGCTTTCTTT. This chain joins TRBV4-1 and TRBJ1-1; D gene uncertain. Trimming shortened V by 8 bases and J by 5 bases, and 18 bases separated the two germline ends. Germline assignment: CDR1 MGHRA and CDR2 YSYEKL. This CDR3 is 14 amino acids long.

The rearrangement links TRBV28 to TRBJ1-2, with D possibly matching TRBD1 (5 bases). The CDR3 runs 14 residues. The V gene lost 6 bases and the J gene lost 3 bases, with 14 bases spanning the gap. The V gene's germline CDR1 is MDHEN and CDR2 SYDVKM. The CDR3 region has the DNA TGTGCCAGCAGCACCACCCGACAGTACTATGGCTACACCTTC. Amino acids: CASSTTRQYYGYTF.

V is TRBV5-4 and J is TRBJ1-1; TRBD1 agrees at 7 bases. J gave up 5 bases and V 3 bases, and 4 bases lay outside the gene matches. Germline V gene data show CDR1 as SGHNT and CDR2 as YYREEE (reference sequence). The CDR3 is 13 amino acids. The CDR3 DNA is TGTGCCAGCAGCTGGATGGGACAGACTGAAGCTTTCTTT. It is translated as CASSWMGQTEAFF. Looking up the rest from reference TRBV5-4 and TRBJ1-1 gives the full variable domain: ETGVTQSPTHLIKTRGQQVTLRCSSQSGHNTVSWYQQALGQGPQFIFQYYREEENGRGNFPPRFSGLQFPNYSSELNVNALELDDSALYLCASSWMGQTEAFFGQGTRLTVV.

The V call is TRBV11-2, the J call TRBJ1-1; D might be TRBD1 (6 bases). Trimming removed 0 bases at V and 5 bases at J, with 7 bases between. Per germline, CDR1 SGHAT and CDR2 FQNNGV. The CDR3 extends over 13 amino acids. The CDR3 region has the DNA TGTGCCAGCAGCTTAGATACAGGGACTGAAGCTTTCTTT. Its translation is CASSLDTGTEAFF.

The CDR3 is CASSLFPAAKASQETQYF. Written as DNA, the CDR3 is TGTGCCAGCAGCCTCTTCCCCGCAGCCAAGGCTAGTCAAGAGACCCAGTACTTC. The chain combines TRBV3-1 (or the pseudogene TRBV3-2) with TRBJ2-5, with D hard to call. The CDR3 covers 18 residues. V lost 4 bases and J 2 bases, leaving 23 bases between the germline ends. Germline lookup yields CDR1 LGHDT and CDR2 YNNKEL (reference sequence).

The chain links TRBV29-1 to TRBJ1-2; 7 nucleotides match TRBD1. The CDR3 has 13 residues. Germline V CDR1 and CDR2: SQVTM, ANQGSEA. After removal of 0 bases from V and 7 bases from J, the junction contained 5 bases not matched to a gene. CDR3 loop: CSVEDRAGGGYTF. The CDR3 DNA reads as TGCAGCGTTGAAGATCGGGCAGGGGGTGGCTACACCTTC.